Presented here are 26 T cell receptor beta chains from one specimen sequenced in a study of blood T cell repertoires in COVID-19. Using immunoSEQ multiplex PCR, the repertoire was profiled, and TCRdb retains in-frame clones only, with some absent. The profile shows about 170,000 clones, about 88% of them singletons. The sequenced sample was peripheral blood. Every receptor here comes from a woman aged 80 or over in a cohort sampled during active or convalescent COVID-19.

This clone was detected a few times. This chain connects TRBV11-2 to TRBJ1-3; D is perhaps TRBD1 (6 bases). The CDR3 is 14 residues long. CDR1 is SGHAT and CDR2 is FQNNGV in the germline V gene. Trimming took off 5 bases at V and 8 bases at J, with 16 bases between the two ends. The CDR3 is CASSPGQPRDTIYF. CDR3 bases: TGTGCCAGCAGCCCCGGACAGCCTCGGGACACCATATATTTT.

The CDR3 protein is CASAPGVGSYNEQFF. The CDR3 nucleotides are TGTGCCAGCGCTCCCGGAGTCGGCTCCTACAATGAGCAGTTCTTC. V gene TRBV25-1 combines with J gene TRBJ2-1; D is ambiguous. V lost 8 bases and J 0 bases, leaving 14 bases between the germline ends. The CDR3 loop spans 15 amino acids. Looked up from germline, CDR1 is MGHDK and CDR2 is SYGVNS.

This chain uses TRBV7-9 with TRBJ1-5; 8 bases align to TRBD1. This CDR3 comprises 14 residues. Trimming cost V 5 bases and J 6 bases; bases outside gene matches: 6. CDR1 is SEHNR, CDR2 FQNEAQ, per germline (reference sequence). The CDR3 DNA is TGTGCCAGCAGCGTGGACAGGGTACCTCAGCCCCAGCATTTT. It translates to CASSVDRVPQPQHF.

This sequence joins TRBV19 and TRBJ2-5; TRBD2 is a possible D gene (6 bases). In germline, CDR1 is LNHDA, CDR2 SQIVND (reference sequence). The V gene lost 3 bases and the J gene lost 5 bases, with 13 bases spanning the gap. The CDR3 spans 14 residues. This chain's CDR3 is CASSIRGREETQYF. CDR3 DNA sequence: TGTGCCAGTAGTATTCGAGGTCGGGAGGAGACCCAGTACTTC.

CDR3 in amino acids: CASSRVARGDYGYTF. The CDR3 DNA reads TGTGCCAGCTCCAGGGTTGCCAGGGGTGACTATGGCTACACCTTC. The chain recombines TRBV18 with TRBJ1-2; D might be TRBD1 (6 bases). The length of the CDR3 is 15 residues. The germline CDR1 and CDR2 sequences are KGHSH and LQKENI. V was pared by 6 bases and J by 3 bases, with 17 bases between.

J is TRBJ2-5 and V is TRBV10-3; maybe TRBD2 (5 bases). This CDR3 is built from 12 residues. CDR1 and CDR2 (germline): ENHRY, SYGVKD. V gave up 10 bases and J gave up 5 bases, with 14 bases separating them. The CDR3 DNA is TGTGCCACGGGGTCCAACCGGGAGACCCAGTACTTC. Translating it yields CATGSNRETQYF.

This rearrangement joins TRBV19 to TRBJ2-3; a possible D gene is TRBD1 (6 bases). Germline CDR1 is LNHDA and CDR2 is SQIVND (reference sequence). V was trimmed by 5 bases and J by 3 bases, leaving 9 bases between them. This CDR3 has 13 amino acids. Here the CDR3 DNA reads TGTGCCAGTAGTGACGGACAGACAGATACGCAGTATTTT. This gives the protein CASSDGQTDTQYF.

This chain links TRBV7-9 with TRBJ1-1; D is uncertain. Per germline, CDR1 SEHNR and CDR2 FQNEAQ (reference sequence). The CDR3 is made up of 17 amino acids. V was shortened by 5 bases and J by 0 bases, with 19 bases between the two germline ends. The DNA for the CDR3 is TGTGCCAGCAGCCCCCAGGTACTGGGCCTCATGAACACTGAAGCTTTCTTT. Translation gives CASSPQVLGLMNTEAFF.

V usage is TRBV28 and J usage is TRBJ1-4; possibly TRBD1 for D (6 bases). The V end was cut by 5 bases, the J end by 7 bases, with 20 bases between. CDR3 size: 16 residues. Per germline, CDR1 MDHEN and CDR2 SYDVKM. The CDR3 is CASSPYRQGLGEKLFF. The DNA of the CDR3 is TGTGCCAGCAGTCCATACCGCCAGGGGCTAGGTGAAAAACTGTTTTTT.

The V and J genes are TRBV10-3 and TRBJ2-7; 11 bases are a match to TRBD2. J gave up 6 bases and V 1 base, and 5 bases lay outside the gene matches. This CDR3 contains 15 residues. CDR1 is ENHRY and CDR2 is SYGVKD in the germline V gene. Here the CDR3 reads CAISEFRGTSGEQYF. In DNA, the CDR3 is TGTGCCATCAGTGAGTTTCGGGGGACTAGCGGCGAGCAGTACTTC.

The V gene is TRBV4-1, the J gene TRBJ2-5, with 11 bases that match TRBD2. Germline V gives CDR1 MGHRA, CDR2 YSYEKL. V was clipped by 5 bases and J by 5 bases; unmatched bases: 10. The CDR3 is 16 amino acids. In DNA form, the CDR3 reads TGCGCCAGCAGCGTAGAGCAGACTAGCGGGATTGAGACCCAGTACTTC. It is translated as CASSVEQTSGIETQYF.

This clone was observed once. The genes are TRBV30 and TRBJ1-1; D is possibly TRBD1 (6 bases). Germline lookup yields CDR1 GTSNPN and CDR2 SVGIG (reference sequence). CDR3 length equals 13 residues. The germline V and J ends were trimmed by 4 bases and 3 bases, with 12 bases remaining between them. The CDR3 region has the DNA TGTGCCTGGACCGAGGACAGCTACACTGAAGCTTTCTTT. Protein product: CAWTEDSYTEAFF.

Only one count was recorded for this clone. J is TRBJ2-1 and V is TRBV19, with 7 nucleotides matching TRBD1. Germline V CDR1 and CDR2: LNHDA, SQIVND (reference sequence). Unmatched junction bases numbered 5, after V lost 8 bases and J lost 4 bases. The CDR3 spans 13 residues. CDR3: CASHQQGYNEQFF. Written as DNA, the CDR3 is TGTGCCAGTCATCAACAGGGGTACAATGAGCAGTTCTTC. Full variable domain (outside the CDR3, taken from reference TRBV19 and TRBJ2-1): DGGITQSPKYLFRKEGQNVTLSCEQNLNHDAMYWYRQDPGQGLRLIYYSQIVNDFQKGDIAEGYSVSREKKESFPLTVTSAQKNPTAFYLCASHQQGYNEQFFGPGTRLTVL.

As DNA, the CDR3 is TGTGCCAGCAGTAGGACTAGTTCCCTCACAGATACGCAGTATTTT. Amino acid sequence: CASSRTSSLTDTQYF. This chain joins TRBV6-5 and TRBJ2-3; the match to TRBD2 covers 7 bases. Germline V gene lookup returns CDR1 MNHEY and CDR2 SVGAGI. Losses at the gene ends were 5 bases for V and 2 bases for J; bases not matched to a gene: 7. The CDR3 loop spans 15 amino acids.

The chain has TRBV2 and TRBJ2-3, with a possible D match to TRBD2 (5 bases). Trimming stripped 3 bases from V and 3 bases from J, with 10 bases between. Looked up from germline, CDR1 is SNHLY and CDR2 is FYNNEI. This CDR3 comprises 14 residues. The CDR3 here is CASSDWRRTDTQYF. In DNA form, the CDR3 reads TGTGCCAGCAGTGATTGGAGGAGGACAGATACGCAGTATTTT. The full variable domain, rest sourced from reference TRBV2 and TRBJ2-3, is EPEVTQTPSHQVTQMGQEVILRCVPISNHLYFYWYRQILGQKVEFLVSFYNNEISEKSEIFDDQFSVERPDGSNFTLKIRSTKLEDSAMYFCASSDWRRTDTQYFGPGTRLTVL.

The DNA for the CDR3 is TGTGCCTGGAGGGGGGCAGGGGGCATGGGGCCCCAGCATTTT. Translating it yields CAWRGAGGMGPQHF. The J gene is TRBJ1-5, the V gene TRBV30; 8 bases match TRBD1. The CDR3 is made up of 14 amino acids. Germline V lookup: CDR1 GTSNPN, CDR2 SVGIG (reference sequence). J was trimmed by 9 bases and V by 3 bases; bases with no gene match: 10.

The CDR3: CATSREASNQPQHF. The CDR3 coding sequence is TGTGCCACCAGCAGAGAAGCAAGCAATCAGCCCCAGCATTTT. The chain combines TRBV15 with TRBJ1-5; D remains unclear. V lost 0 bases, J lost 1 base, and 4 bases lay in between. The CDR3 loop spans 14 amino acids. Looked up from germline, CDR1 is LNHNV and CDR2 is YYDKDF (reference sequence).

This chain joins TRBV11-3 and TRBJ1-3, with D hard to call. With 5 bases removed from V and 5 bases from J, the gap between germline ends came to 13 bases. Per germline, CDR1 SGHNT and CDR2 YENEEA. This CDR3 spans 14 amino acids. The CDR3 region is CASSLGSGRNTIYF. CDR3 in DNA: TGTGCCAGCAGCCTCGGGAGTGGTAGAAACACCATATATTTT.

The chain combines TRBV9 with TRBJ2-3, with 7 bases fitting TRBD1. This CDR3 comprises 15 residues. Germline CDR1 and CDR2: SGDLS and YYNGEE. Unmatched junction bases numbered 10, after V lost 4 bases and J lost 5 bases. The CDR3, as DNA: TGTGCCAGCAGCCTAAGACAGGGAGACAGAGATACGCAGTATTTT. Its protein is CASSLRQGDRDTQYF.

The rearrangement uses TRBV5-1 and TRBJ2-2; D perhaps matches TRBD2 (5 bases). The V end was cut by 5 bases, the J end by 8 bases, with 16 bases between. CDR1 and CDR2 from the germline V gene are SGHRS and YFSETQ. This CDR3 region has 14 residues. The CDR3 bases are TGCGCCAGCAGTTTTGCGGAGGCGTTGGGGGAGCTGTTTTTT. Its translation is CASSFAEALGELFF.

This chain connects TRBV28 to TRBJ2-7; 9 bases map to TRBD1. The CDR3 consists of 14 residues. V was pared by 4 bases and J by 4 bases, with 5 bases of the junction left unmatched. Germline values: CDR1 MDHEN, CDR2 SYDVKM. As DNA, the CDR3 is TGTGCCAGCAGTTGGACAGGGGCTATTTACGAGCAGTACTTC. Translating it yields CASSWTGAIYEQYF.

The chain employs TRBV2 and TRBJ2-7, with 10 bases fitting TRBD2. Germline V gene sequence: CDR1 SNHLY, CDR2 FYNNEI. The junction had 5 bases not matched to a gene; V was cut back by 8 bases and J by 1 base. This CDR3 comprises 14 residues. DNA for the CDR3: TGTGCCAGCGGAGGACTAGCGGCTTCCTACGAGCAGTACGTC. As protein: CASGGLAASYEQYV.

This chain joins TRBV6-2 or TRBV6-3 and TRBJ2-7; TRBD1 matches at 8 bases. Unmatched junction bases numbered 9, after V lost 5 bases and J lost 0 bases. The CDR3 is made up of 16 amino acids. Per the germline V gene, CDR1 is MNHEY and CDR2 is SVGEGT. CDR3: CASSPWTGRSSYEQYF. The CDR3 DNA reads as TGTGCCAGCAGTCCGTGGACAGGGAGGAGCTCCTACGAGCAGTACTTC.

The chain links TRBV7-2 to TRBJ2-3, with D possibly being TRBD2 (5 bases). CDR1 is SGHTA, CDR2 FQGNSA, per germline. With 0 bases removed from V and 2 bases from J, the gap between germline ends came to 6 bases. The CDR3 runs to 14 residues. CDR3 residues: CASSLALATDTQYF. The CDR3 nucleotides are TGTGCCAGCAGCTTAGCGCTAGCCACAGATACGCAGTATTTT.

The CDR3 reads CASSVGTSGYNEQFF. The CDR3, as DNA: TGTGCCAGCAGCGTAGGTACTAGCGGGTACAATGAGCAGTTCTTC. The J gene is TRBJ2-1, the V gene TRBV9; the match to TRBD2 covers 9 bases. CDR1 is SGDLS and CDR2 is YYNGEE in the germline V gene. The V segment lost 0 bases and the J segment 4 bases; nucleotides outside the gene matches: 2. The CDR3 is 15 residues long.

The rearrangement uses TRBV7-9 and TRBJ2-5, with TRBD1 as a possible D gene (5 bases). V dropped 2 bases and J dropped 2 bases, with 9 bases sitting between them. CDR1 is SEHNR, CDR2 FQNEAQ, per germline (reference sequence). The CDR3 spans 14 residues. The CDR3 DNA sequence: TGTGCCAGCAGCTTATTCAAGGGGCAAGAGACCCAGTACTTC. Translated, it gives CASSLFKGQETQYF.